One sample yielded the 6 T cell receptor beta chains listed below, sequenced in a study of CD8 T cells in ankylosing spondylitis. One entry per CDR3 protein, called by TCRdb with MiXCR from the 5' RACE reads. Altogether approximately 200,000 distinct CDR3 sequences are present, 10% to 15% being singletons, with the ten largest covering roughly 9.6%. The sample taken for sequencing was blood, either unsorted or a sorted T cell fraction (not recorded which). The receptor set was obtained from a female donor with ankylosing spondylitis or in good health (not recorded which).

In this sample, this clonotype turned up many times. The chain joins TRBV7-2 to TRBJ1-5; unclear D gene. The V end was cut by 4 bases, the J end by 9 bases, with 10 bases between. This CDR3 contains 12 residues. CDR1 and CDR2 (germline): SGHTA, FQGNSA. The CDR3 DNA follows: TGTGCCAGCAGCTCAATGAGCGGGCCCCAGCATTTT. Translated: CASSSMSGPQHF.

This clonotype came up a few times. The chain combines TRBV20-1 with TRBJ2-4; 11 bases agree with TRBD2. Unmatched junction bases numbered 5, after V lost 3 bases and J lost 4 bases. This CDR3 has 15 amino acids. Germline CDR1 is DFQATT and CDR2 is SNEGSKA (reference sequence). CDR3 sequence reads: CSARDSGRAKNIQYF. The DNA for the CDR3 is TGCAGTGCTAGGGATAGCGGGAGGGCAAAAAACATTCAGTACTTC.

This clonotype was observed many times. The CDR3 sequence: CASSPPGTKRYNEQFF. CDR3 DNA sequence: TGCGCCAGCAGCCCGCCCGGGACGAAAAGATACAATGAGCAGTTCTTC. This chain uses TRBV5-1 with TRBJ2-1; D might be TRBD1 or TRBD2, each matching 5 bases. Germline loops: CDR1 SGHRS, CDR2 YFSETQ. The CDR3 contains 16 residues. Between the trimmed V and J ends, which lost 4 bases and 4 bases, there was a span of 18 bases.

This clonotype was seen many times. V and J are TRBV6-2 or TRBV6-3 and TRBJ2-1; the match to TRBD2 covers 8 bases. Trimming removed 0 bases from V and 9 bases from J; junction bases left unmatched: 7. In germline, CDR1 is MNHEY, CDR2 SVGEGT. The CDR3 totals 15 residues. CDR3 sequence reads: CASSYSGLGSPEQFF. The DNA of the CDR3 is TGTGCCAGCAGTTACTCGGGACTAGGGTCGCCTGAGCAGTTCTTC.

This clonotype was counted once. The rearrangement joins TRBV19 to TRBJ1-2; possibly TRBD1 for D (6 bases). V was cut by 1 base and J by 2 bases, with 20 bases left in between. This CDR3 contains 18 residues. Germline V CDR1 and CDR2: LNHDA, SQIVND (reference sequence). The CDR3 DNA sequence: TGTGCCAGTAGTATAGTAGGGGGGCGTCTTCCTTTGAACTATGGCTACACCTTC. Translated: CASSIVGGRLPLNYGYTF.

The CDR3 DNA is TGTGCCAGCAGCTTAGTACGGGAGGGATGGGAGCAGTACTTC. Translation: CASSLVREGWEQYF. The rearrangement joins TRBV7-2 to TRBJ2-7; 8 nucleotides agree with TRBD2. From germline, CDR1 is SGHTA and CDR2 FQGNSA. The CDR3 spans 14 residues. Losses at the gene ends were 1 base for V and 7 bases for J; bases not matched to a gene: 6.